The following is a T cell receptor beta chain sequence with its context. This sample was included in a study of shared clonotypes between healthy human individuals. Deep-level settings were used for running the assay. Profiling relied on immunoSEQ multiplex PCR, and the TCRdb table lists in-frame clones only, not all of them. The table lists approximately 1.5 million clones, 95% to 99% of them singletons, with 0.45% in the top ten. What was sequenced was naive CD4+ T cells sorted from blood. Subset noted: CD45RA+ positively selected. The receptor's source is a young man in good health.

CDR3 loop: CASSLALTGPRYSGNTIYF. The CDR3 coding sequence is TGCGCCAGCAGCTTGGCCTTGACGGGACCAAGATACTCTGGAAACACCATATATTTT. J is TRBJ1-3 and V is TRBV5-1; TRBD1 might be the D (5 bases). The CDR3 contains 19 residues. Germline CDR1 is SGHRS and CDR2 is YFSETQ. The V and J ends lost 0 bases and 0 bases respectively, with 19 bases between them. Variable domain in full (rest from reference TRBV5-1 and TRBJ1-3): KAGVTQTPRYLIKTRGQQVTLSCSPISGHRSVSWYQQTPGQGLQFLFEYFSETQRNKGNFPGRFSGRQFSNSRSEMNVSTLELGDSALYLCASSLALTGPRYSGNTIYFGEGSWLTVV.